The clone carrying this T cell receptor (beta chain) was counted once. The target antigen is unknown. These data originate in a study of shared clonotypes between healthy human individuals. Study context: Three plates were used per donor for CD4 naive, three for CD4 memory, two for CD8 naive and one for CD8 memory. General observations from the study: The expectation was that sequencing depth would affect clonotype sharing among donors.

V shed 0 bases, J shed 5 bases, and the junction held 10 bases outside the gene matches. Germline lookup yields CDR1 SGHRS and CDR2 YFSETQ. The CDR3 extends over 18 amino acids. Evenly divided among several immunoSEQ plates was the genomic DNA of each subset. Profiling relied on immunoSEQ multiplex PCR, and the TCRdb table lists in-frame clones only, not all of them. This table holds roughly 700,000 clones, roughly 70% found once. All donors were healthy HIV-negative adults lacking recent acute infections or vaccinations. Sequencing was done on a sample of memory CD4+ T cells sorted from blood. Subset noted: CD45RA-negative fraction. The clonotype comes from a woman aged 25-40 years in good health. The V call is TRBV5-1, the J call TRBJ2-1, with 11 positions matching TRBD2. The CDR3, as DNA: TGCGCCAGCAGCTTGGTGCTAGCGGGAGGCTCTGGGAACAATGAGCAGTTCTTC. The encoded protein is CASSLVLAGGSGNNEQFF.